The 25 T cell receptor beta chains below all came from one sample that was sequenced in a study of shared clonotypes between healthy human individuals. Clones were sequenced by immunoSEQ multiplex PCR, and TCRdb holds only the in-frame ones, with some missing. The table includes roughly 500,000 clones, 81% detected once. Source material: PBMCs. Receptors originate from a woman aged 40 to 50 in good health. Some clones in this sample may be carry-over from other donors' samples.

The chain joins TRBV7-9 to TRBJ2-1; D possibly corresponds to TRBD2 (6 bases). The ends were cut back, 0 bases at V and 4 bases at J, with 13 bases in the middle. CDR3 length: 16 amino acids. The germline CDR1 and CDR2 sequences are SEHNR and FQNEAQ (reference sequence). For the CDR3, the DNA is TGTGCCAGCAGCTTAGCCACTAGCTTTCTATACAATGAGCAGTTCTTC. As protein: CASSLATSFLYNEQFF.

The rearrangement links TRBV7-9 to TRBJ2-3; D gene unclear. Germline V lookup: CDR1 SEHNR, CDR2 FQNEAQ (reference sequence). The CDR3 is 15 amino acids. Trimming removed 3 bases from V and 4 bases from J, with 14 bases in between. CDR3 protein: CASSFGANPPDTQYF. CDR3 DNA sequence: TGTGCCAGCAGCTTCGGCGCCAACCCACCAGATACGCAGTATTTT.

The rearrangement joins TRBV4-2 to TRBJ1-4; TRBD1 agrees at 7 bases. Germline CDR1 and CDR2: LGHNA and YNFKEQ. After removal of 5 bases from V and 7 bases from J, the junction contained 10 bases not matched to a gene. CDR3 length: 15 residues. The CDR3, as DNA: TGTGCCAGCAGCGAAACCTGGACAGGAGGTGAAAAACTGTTTTTT. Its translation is CASSETWTGGEKLFF.

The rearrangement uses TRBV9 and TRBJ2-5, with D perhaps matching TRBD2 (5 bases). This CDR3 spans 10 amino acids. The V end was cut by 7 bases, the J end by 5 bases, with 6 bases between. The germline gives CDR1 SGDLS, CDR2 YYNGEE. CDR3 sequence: CASGGETQYF. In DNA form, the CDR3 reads TGTGCCAGCGGCGGGGAGACCCAGTACTTC. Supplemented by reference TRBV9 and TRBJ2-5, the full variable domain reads DSGVTQTPKHLITATGQRVTLRCSPRSGDLSVYWYQQSLDQGLQFLIQYYNGEERAKGNILERFSAQQFPDLHSELNLSSLELGDSALYFCASGGETQYFGPGTRLLVL.

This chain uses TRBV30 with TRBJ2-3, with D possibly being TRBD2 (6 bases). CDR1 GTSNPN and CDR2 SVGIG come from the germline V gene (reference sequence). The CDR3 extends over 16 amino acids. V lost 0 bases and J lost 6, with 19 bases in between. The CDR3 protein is CAWSVGRGQGEDTQYF. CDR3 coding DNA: TGTGCCTGGAGTGTAGGGCGGGGCCAGGGTGAGGATACGCAGTATTTT.

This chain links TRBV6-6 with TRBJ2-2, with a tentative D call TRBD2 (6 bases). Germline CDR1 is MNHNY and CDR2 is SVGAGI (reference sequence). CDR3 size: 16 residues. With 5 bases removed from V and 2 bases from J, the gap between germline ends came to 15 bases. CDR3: CASSVARGKNTGELFF. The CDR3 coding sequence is TGTGCCAGCAGTGTCGCTCGGGGGAAAAACACCGGGGAGCTGTTTTTT.

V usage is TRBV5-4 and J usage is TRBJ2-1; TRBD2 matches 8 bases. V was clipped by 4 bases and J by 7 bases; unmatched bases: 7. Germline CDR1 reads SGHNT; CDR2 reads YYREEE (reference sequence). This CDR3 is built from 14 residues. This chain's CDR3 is CASSPGGGSNEQFF. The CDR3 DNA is TGTGCCAGCAGCCCCGGCGGGGGGTCGAATGAGCAGTTCTTC.

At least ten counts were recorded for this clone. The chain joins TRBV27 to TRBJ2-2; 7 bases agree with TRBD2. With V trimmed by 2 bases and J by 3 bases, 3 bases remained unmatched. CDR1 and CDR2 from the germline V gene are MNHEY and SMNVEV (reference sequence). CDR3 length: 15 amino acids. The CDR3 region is CASSLHLADTGELFF. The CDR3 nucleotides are TGTGCCAGCAGTTTACACCTAGCGGACACCGGGGAGCTGTTTTTT.

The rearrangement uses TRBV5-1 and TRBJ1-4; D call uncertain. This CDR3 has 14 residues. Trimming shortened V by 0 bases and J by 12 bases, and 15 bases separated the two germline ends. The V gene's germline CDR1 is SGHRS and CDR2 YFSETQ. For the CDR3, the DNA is TGCGCCAGCAGCTTGGCCCAACACTCCCACGAACTGTTTTTT. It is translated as CASSLAQHSHELFF.

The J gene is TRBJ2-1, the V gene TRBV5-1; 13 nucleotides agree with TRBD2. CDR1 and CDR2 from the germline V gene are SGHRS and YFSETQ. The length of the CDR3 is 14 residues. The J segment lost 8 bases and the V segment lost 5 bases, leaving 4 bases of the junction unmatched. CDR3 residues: CASSFGLAGDEQFF. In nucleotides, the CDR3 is TGCGCCAGCAGTTTCGGACTAGCGGGAGATGAGCAGTTCTTC.

The CDR3 region is CASIPSGVYNEQFF. The CDR3 DNA sequence: TGTGCCAGCATTCCGTCAGGGGTGTACAATGAGCAGTTCTTC. This sequence joins TRBV28 and TRBJ2-1; a weak D match, TRBD1 (6 bases). This CDR3 spans 14 amino acids. Looked up from germline, CDR1 is MDHEN and CDR2 is SYDVKM. The V and J ends lost 7 bases and 4 bases respectively, with 14 bases between them.

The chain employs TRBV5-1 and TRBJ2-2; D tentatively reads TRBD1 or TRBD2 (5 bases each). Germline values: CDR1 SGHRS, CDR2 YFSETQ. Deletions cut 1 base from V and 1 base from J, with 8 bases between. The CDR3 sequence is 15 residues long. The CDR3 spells CASSLWGLNTGELFF. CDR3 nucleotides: TGCGCCAGCAGCTTGTGGGGGTTGAACACCGGGGAGCTGTTTTTT.

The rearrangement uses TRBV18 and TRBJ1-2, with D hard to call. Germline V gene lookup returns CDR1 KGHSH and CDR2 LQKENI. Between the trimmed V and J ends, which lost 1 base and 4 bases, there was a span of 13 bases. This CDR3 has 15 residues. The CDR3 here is CASSPRTTPGYGYTF. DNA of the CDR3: TGTGCCAGCTCACCACGGACCACCCCAGGCTATGGCTACACCTTC.

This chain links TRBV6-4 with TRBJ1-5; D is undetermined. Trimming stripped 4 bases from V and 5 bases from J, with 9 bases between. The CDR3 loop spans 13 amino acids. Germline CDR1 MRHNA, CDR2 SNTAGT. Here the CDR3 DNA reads TGTGCCAGCAGTGCCGACGGAGATCAGCCCCAGCATTTT. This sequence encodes CASSADGDQPQHF.

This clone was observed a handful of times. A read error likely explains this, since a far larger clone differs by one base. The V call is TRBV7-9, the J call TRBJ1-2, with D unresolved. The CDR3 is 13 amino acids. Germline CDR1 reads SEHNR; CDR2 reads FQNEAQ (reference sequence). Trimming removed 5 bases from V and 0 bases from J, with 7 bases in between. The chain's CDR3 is CASSRYTNYGYTF. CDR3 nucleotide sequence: TGTGCCAGCAGCCGATACACTAACTATGGCTACACCTTC.

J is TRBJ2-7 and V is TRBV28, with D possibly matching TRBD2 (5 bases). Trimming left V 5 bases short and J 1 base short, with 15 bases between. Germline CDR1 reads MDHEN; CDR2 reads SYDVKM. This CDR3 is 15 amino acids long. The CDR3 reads CASSLPGMLSYEQYF. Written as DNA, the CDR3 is TGTGCCAGCAGTCTACCCGGGATGCTGTCCTACGAGCAGTACTTC.

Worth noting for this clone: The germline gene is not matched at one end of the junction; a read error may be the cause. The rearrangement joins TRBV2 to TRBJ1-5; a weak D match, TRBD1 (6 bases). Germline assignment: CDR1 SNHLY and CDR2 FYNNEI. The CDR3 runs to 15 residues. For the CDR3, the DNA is TGTTCCAGCAGTCGGAACAGGGCCTCCAATCAGCCCCAGCATTTT. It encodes CSSSRNRASNQPQHF.

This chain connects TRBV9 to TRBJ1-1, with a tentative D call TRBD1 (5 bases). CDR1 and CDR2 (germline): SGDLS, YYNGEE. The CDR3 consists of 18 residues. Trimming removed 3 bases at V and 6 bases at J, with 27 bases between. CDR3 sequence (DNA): TGTGCCAGCAGCGCCGACCCTAGGGCAGGGAGAGGTAGTGCTGAAGCTTTCTTT. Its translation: CASSADPRAGRGSAEAFF.

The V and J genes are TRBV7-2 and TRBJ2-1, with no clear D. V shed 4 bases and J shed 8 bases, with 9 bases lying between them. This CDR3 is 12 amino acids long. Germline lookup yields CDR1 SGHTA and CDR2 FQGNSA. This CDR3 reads CASSSDNYEQFF. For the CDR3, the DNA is TGTGCCAGCAGCTCCGACAACTATGAGCAGTTCTTC.

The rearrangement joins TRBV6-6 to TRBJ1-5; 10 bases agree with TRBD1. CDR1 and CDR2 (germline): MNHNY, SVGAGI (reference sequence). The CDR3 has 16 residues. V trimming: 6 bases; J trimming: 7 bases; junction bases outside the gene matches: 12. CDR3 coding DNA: TGTGCCAGCAGCTCGTCGGCGACAGGGGGCGGGCAGCCCCAGCATTTT. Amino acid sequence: CASSSSATGGGQPQHF.

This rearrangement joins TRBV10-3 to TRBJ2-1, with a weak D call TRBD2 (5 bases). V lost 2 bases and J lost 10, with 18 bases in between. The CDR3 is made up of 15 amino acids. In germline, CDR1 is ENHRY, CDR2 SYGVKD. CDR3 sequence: CAISEPNRLAGEQFF. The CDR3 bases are TGTGCCATCAGTGAGCCGAACCGCCTAGCTGGGGAGCAGTTCTTC.

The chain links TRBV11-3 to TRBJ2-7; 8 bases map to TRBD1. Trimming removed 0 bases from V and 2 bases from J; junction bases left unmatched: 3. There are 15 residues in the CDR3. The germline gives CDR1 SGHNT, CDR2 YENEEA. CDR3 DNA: TGTGCCAGCAGCTTAGATGGGACAGGAGCCTACGAGCAGTACTTC. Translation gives CASSLDGTGAYEQYF. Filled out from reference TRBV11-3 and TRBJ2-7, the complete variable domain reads EAGVVQSPRYKIIEKKQPVAFWCNPISGHNTLYWYLQNLGQGPELLIRYENEEAVDDSQLPKDRFSAERLKGVDSTLKIQPAELGDSAVYLCASSLDGTGAYEQYFGPGTRLTVT.

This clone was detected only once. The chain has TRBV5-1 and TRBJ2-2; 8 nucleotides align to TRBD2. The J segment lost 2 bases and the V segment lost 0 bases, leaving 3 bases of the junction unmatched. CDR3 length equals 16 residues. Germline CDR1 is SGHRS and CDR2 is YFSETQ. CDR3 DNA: TGCGCCAGCAGCTTGGTGGCGGGGGGCAACACCGGGGAGCTGTTTTTT. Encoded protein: CASSLVAGGNTGELFF.

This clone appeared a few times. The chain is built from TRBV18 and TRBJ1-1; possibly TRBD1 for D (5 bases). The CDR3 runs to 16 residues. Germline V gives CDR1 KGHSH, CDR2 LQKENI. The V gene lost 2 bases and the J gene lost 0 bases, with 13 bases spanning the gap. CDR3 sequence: CASSPEQDPMNTEAFF. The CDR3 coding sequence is TGTGCCAGCTCACCAGAACAGGACCCGATGAACACTGAAGCTTTCTTT.

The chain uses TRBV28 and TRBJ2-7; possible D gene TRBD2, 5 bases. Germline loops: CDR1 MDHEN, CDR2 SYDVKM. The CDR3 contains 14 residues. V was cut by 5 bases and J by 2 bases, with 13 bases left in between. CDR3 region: CASSPSTGTYEQYF. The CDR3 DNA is TGTGCCAGCAGTCCTAGCACGGGGACCTACGAGCAGTACTTC.